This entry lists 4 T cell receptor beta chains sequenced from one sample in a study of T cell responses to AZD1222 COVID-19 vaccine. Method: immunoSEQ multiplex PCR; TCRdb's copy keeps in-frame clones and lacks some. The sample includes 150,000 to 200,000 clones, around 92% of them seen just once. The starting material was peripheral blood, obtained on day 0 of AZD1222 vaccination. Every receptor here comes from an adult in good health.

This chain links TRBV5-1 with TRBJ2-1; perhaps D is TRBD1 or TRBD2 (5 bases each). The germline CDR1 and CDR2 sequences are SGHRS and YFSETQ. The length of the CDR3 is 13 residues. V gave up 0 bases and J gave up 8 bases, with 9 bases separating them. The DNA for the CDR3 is TGCGCCAGCAGCTTGGTCGGGGCCCATGAGCAGTTCTTC. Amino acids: CASSLVGAHEQFF. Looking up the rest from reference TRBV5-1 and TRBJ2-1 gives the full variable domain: KAGVTQTPRYLIKTRGQQVTLSCSPISGHRSVSWYQQTPGQGLQFLFEYFSETQRNKGNFPGRFSGRQFSNSRSEMNVSTLELGDSALYLCASSLVGAHEQFFGPGTRLTVL.

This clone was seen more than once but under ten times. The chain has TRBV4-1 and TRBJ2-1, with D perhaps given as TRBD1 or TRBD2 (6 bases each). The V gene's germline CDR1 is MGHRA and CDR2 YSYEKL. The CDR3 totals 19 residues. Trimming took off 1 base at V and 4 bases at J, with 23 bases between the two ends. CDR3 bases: TGCGCCAGCAGCCAAGTAGGGGGGCGACGCAGGGAGGCGTACAATGAGCAGTTCTTC. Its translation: CASSQVGGRRREAYNEQFF.

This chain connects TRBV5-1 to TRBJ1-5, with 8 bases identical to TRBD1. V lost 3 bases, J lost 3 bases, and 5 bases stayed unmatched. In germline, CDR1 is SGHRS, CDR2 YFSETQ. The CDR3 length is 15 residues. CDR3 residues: CASSSGQGFNQPQHF. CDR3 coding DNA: TGCGCCAGCAGCTCAGGACAGGGATTCAATCAGCCCCAGCATTTT.

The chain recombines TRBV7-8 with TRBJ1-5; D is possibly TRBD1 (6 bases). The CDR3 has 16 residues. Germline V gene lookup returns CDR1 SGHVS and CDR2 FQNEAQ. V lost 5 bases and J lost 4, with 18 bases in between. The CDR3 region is CASSPPIAGANQPQHF. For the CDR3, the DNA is TGTGCCAGCAGCCCCCCTATCGCAGGGGCTAATCAGCCCCAGCATTTT.